This T cell receptor beta chain was captured in a study of CD8+ T cells in alopecia areata. Sequencing templates came from extracted RNA that was reverse transcribed into cDNA. Profiling relied on immunoSEQ multiplex PCR, and the TCRdb table lists in-frame clones only, not all of them. This table holds more than 110,000 clones, 75% to 85% found once. Treatment here: oral pan-JAK inhibitor, 5-10 mg twice daily. In germline, CDR1 is SGHNT, CDR2 YYREEE (reference sequence). V gave up 0 bases and J gave up 1 base, with 7 bases separating them. The CDR3 has 14 residues. Sample: CD8+ T cells sorted from blood, taken at week 4, from a patient treated with tofacitinib. The genes are TRBV5-4 and TRBJ1-2; D not resolved. The sequence came from a human donor with alopecia areata. The CDR3 sequence: CASSLVGNNYGYTF. The CDR3 nucleotides are TGTGCCAGCAGCTTGGTTGGGAATAACTATGGCTACACCTTC.